The next 27 T cell receptor beta chains were all read from a single sample in a study of T cells in Graves' hyperthyroidism and ophthalmopathy (dated by TCRdb to between 2018 and 2021). The protocol used for the library was multiplex PCR. Instrument used: Illumina HiSeq 2000. The TCR beta CDR3 regions were amplified from RNA transcripts. For the first round of RT-PCR on the TCR CDR3, the HTBI primer set was used together with the Qiagen OneStep RT-PCR kit. TCRdb trimmed public reads at Q25 via fastp, called clones via MiXCR and kept in-frame beta chains. For every CDR3 protein sequence, its rows merge into one entry that carries the most common genes and DNA. The sample has approximately 100,000 distinct CDR3 sequences on record, about 37% of them singletons. Roughly 10% of the sample comes from the top ten. The sequencing sample was made of peripheral blood or thyroid tissue (not recorded which). These receptors were obtained from a young woman with Graves' hyperthyroidism.

This clonotype was detected ten times or more. The rearrangement links TRBV4-2 to TRBJ1-5, with D possibly TRBD1 on 5 matching bases. CDR3 length: 18 residues. Germline V CDR1 and CDR2: LGHNA, YNFKEQ. V lost 1 base and J lost 0, with 16 bases in between. CDR3 protein: CASSQVLVVGDSNQPQHF. CDR3 nucleotide sequence: TGTGCCAGCAGCCAAGTCCTAGTGGTAGGGGATAGCAATCAGCCCCAGCATTTT.

In this sample, this clonotype turned up many times. The V gene is TRBV6-5, the J gene TRBJ1-1, with 8 bases fitting TRBD1. J lost 6 bases, V lost 4 bases, and 4 bases had no gene match. CDR3 size: 13 residues. Germline V gene sequence: CDR1 MNHEY, CDR2 SVGAGI. CDR3 in DNA: TGTGCCAGCAGTTTGCAGGGGGCGGCTGAAGCTTTCTTT. This encodes CASSLQGAAEAFF.

CDR3 protein: CSAGDLRGYGYTF. CDR3 DNA: TGCAGTGCGGGGGACCTCAGGGGCTATGGCTACACCTTC. The chain couples TRBV20-1 to TRBJ1-2; maybe TRBD1 (6 bases). This CDR3 has 13 residues. CDR1 is DFQATT and CDR2 is SNEGSKA in the germline V gene (reference sequence). Trimming pared 6 bases from V and 4 bases from J, leaving 15 bases between.

In its sample, this clonotype was seen a few times. J is TRBJ2-3 and V is TRBV5-4; 10 bases line up with TRBD2. V dropped 4 bases and J dropped 5; count of bases not matched to a gene: 7. CDR1 and CDR2 (germline): SGHNT, YYREEE (reference sequence). This CDR3 comprises 15 residues. CDR3 in DNA: TGTGCCAGCAGCCATAAGCGGGAGGGGGGAGATACGCAGTATTTT. Its protein is CASSHKREGGDTQYF.

Note on this clonotype: This is likely a read error, given that the CDR3 carries no conserved phenylalanine or tryptophan at its end. This chain uses TRBV2 with TRBJ2-3; D gene uncertain. This CDR3 is built from 13 residues. V lost 9 bases to trimming and J lost 0 bases, with 10 bases between them. Per germline, CDR1 SNHLY and CDR2 FYNNEI. CDR3 residues: CASKRDSTDTQYL. CDR3 DNA: TGTGCCAGTAAGCGAGATAGCACAGATACGCAGTATTTA.

This clonotype was seen repeatedly, ten times or more. The CDR3 region is CASSFQQGVNEQYF. The CDR3 DNA sequence: TGTGCCAGCAGTTTCCAACAGGGGGTGAACGAGCAGTACTTC. The chain combines TRBV28 with TRBJ2-7; 8 positions agree with TRBD1. The V gene end was trimmed by 3 bases and the J gene end by 5 bases; junction bases not matched to a gene: 6. This CDR3 spans 14 amino acids. CDR1 MDHEN and CDR2 SYDVKM come from the germline V gene.

The chain carries TRBV6-5 and TRBJ2-7, with 7 bases that match TRBD1. Germline values: CDR1 MNHEY, CDR2 SVGAGI. With V trimmed by 6 bases and J by 2 bases, 4 bases remained unmatched. This CDR3 is 13 amino acids long. DNA of the CDR3: TGTGCCAGCAGGGTCGGGACAGCCTACGAGCAGTACTTC. Translated: CASRVGTAYEQYF.

Turning to this clonotype: Sequence at one end of the junction differs from germline and may be a read error. The gene calls are TRBV14 and TRBJ1-1, with D maybe TRBD1 (5 bases). CDR1 and CDR2 from the germline V gene are SGHDN and FVKESK. This CDR3 is 13 amino acids long. The CDR3 here is CASSRTLDTEAFF. Here the CDR3 DNA reads TGTGCCAGCAGCCGGACGCTGGACACTGAGGCTTTCTTT.

Turning to this clonotype: A much larger clone lies a single base off, so this may be a read error. The rearrangement joins TRBV2 to TRBJ1-5; no reliable D call. The CDR3 contains 16 residues. Per germline, CDR1 SNHLY and CDR2 FYNNEI. The chain's CDR3 is CASSRVPGLSHQPQHF. The CDR3 coding sequence is TGCGCCAGCAGCCGAGTCCCGGGCCTCTCACATCAGCCCCAGCATTTT.

There are many counts of this clonotype. The J gene is TRBJ2-2, the V gene TRBV5-1, with D perhaps TRBD2 (5 bases). CDR1 SGHRS and CDR2 YFSETQ come from the germline V gene. The length of the CDR3 is 16 residues. The germline V and J ends were trimmed by 4 bases and 2 bases, with 15 bases remaining between them. The CDR3 DNA reads TGCGCCAGCAGCACAACTAGTTTTTACAACACCGGGGAGCTGTTTTTT. This codes for CASSTTSFYNTGELFF.

This clonotype has a count of ten or more. The chain is built from TRBV3-1 and TRBJ1-1; no definite D call. Germline lookup yields CDR1 LGHDT and CDR2 YNNKEL (reference sequence). The germline V and J ends were trimmed by 4 bases and 5 bases, with 5 bases remaining between them. The CDR3 covers 11 residues. CDR3 sequence reads: CASSLSTEAFF. The CDR3 region has the DNA TGTGCCAGCAGCCTTAGTACTGAAGCTTTCTTT. Supplemented by reference TRBV3-1 and TRBJ1-1, the full variable domain reads DTAVSQTPKYLVTQMGNDKSIKCEQNLGHDTMYWYKQDSKKFLKIMFSYNNKELIINETVPNRFSPKSPDKAHLNLHINSLELGDSAVYFCASSLSTEAFFGQGTRLTVV.

This clonotype was detected ten times or more. The chain employs TRBV7-9 and TRBJ1-1; unclear D gene. Trimming pared 5 bases from V and 7 bases from J, leaving 14 bases between. The CDR3 length is 13 residues. Germline V gene lookup returns CDR1 SEHNR and CDR2 FQNEAQ (reference sequence). This chain's CDR3 is CASSPRAGNEAFF. In nucleotides, the CDR3 is TGTGCCAGCAGCCCTAGAGCCGGGAATGAAGCTTTCTTT.

This clonotype showed up many times. J is TRBJ2-7 and V is TRBV7-6, with D perhaps TRBD2 (5 bases). The CDR3 totals 13 residues. Per germline, CDR1 SGHVS and CDR2 FNYEAQ. Trimming cost V 5 bases and J 1 base, with 9 bases left between them. CDR3: CASSHGLSYEQYF. The CDR3 DNA is TGTGCCAGCAGCCATGGACTTTCCTACGAGCAGTACTTC.

This clonotype was found a few times. The chain is built from TRBV14 and TRBJ2-3; TRBD2 matches at 8 bases. This CDR3 contains 16 residues. Germline-derived CDR1 and CDR2 are SGHDN and FVKESK. V lost 4 bases, J lost 4 bases, and 10 bases stayed unmatched. The CDR3 sequence: CASSPYGLAGADTQYF. In nucleotides, the CDR3 is TGTGCCAGCAGCCCATACGGACTAGCAGGAGCAGATACGCAGTATTTT.

The CDR3 is CATSDSDSGNTF. CDR3 nucleotides: TGTGCCACCAGCGACAGCGACTCTGGAAACACCTTC. The chain has TRBV15 and TRBJ1-2; possible D gene TRBD1, 5 bases. The CDR3 runs 12 residues. Trimming left V 5 bases short and J 12 bases short, with 16 bases between. Germline V CDR1 and CDR2: LNHNV, YYDKDF (reference sequence).

This clonotype appeared a few times. The J gene is TRBJ2-7, the V gene TRBV28, with a weak D call TRBD1 (5 bases). Germline CDR1 and CDR2: MDHEN and SYDVKM. The V end lost 4 bases, the J end lost 1 base, and 14 bases lay between the germline ends. CDR3 length equals 15 residues. CDR3 region: CASSSFQGRSYEQYF. CDR3 nucleotides: TGTGCCAGCAGTTCCTTTCAGGGCCGATCCTACGAGCAGTACTTC.

V is TRBV30 and J is TRBJ1-2, with 8 bases lining up with TRBD1. Germline V gives CDR1 GTSNPN, CDR2 SVGIG (reference sequence). CDR3 length: 15 amino acids. With V trimmed by 0 bases and J by 8 bases, 11 bases remained unmatched. DNA of the CDR3: TGTGCCTGGAGTGTACTCGAGCAGGGGGCGAGGGGCTACACCTTC. It specifies CAWSVLEQGARGYTF.

As for this clonotype: An end of the junction differs from the germline gene, which may be a read error. This sequence joins TRBV7-6 and TRBJ2-6, with D perhaps matching TRBD1 (5 bases). The CDR3 totals 13 residues. Germline CDR1 reads SGHVS; CDR2 reads FNYEAQ. The CDR3 spells CASSVSQANVPTF. For the CDR3, the DNA is TGTGCCAGCAGCGTCTCACAGGCCAACGTCCCGACTTTC. The variable domain in full, completed from reference TRBV7-6 and TRBJ2-6, reads GAGVSQSPRYKVTKRGQDVALRCDPISGHVSLYWYRQALGQGPEFLTYFNYEAQQDKSGLPNDRFSAERPEGSISTLTIQRTEQRDSAMYRCASSVSQANVPTFGAGSRLTVL.

This clonotype was seen repeatedly, ten times or more. The chain links TRBV27 to TRBJ1-3, with TRBD1 matching over 7 bases. The V segment lost 6 bases and the J segment 4 bases; nucleotides outside the gene matches: 6. Germline CDR1 is MNHEY and CDR2 is SMNVEV (reference sequence). This CDR3 is 14 amino acids long. DNA for the CDR3: TGTGCCAGCAGCCGAGGGACAGAAGGAAACACCATATATTTT. Translated: CASSRGTEGNTIYF.

This clonotype was detected many times. The J gene is TRBJ2-5, the V gene TRBV30; 9 nucleotides agree with TRBD2. The CDR3 is 13 residues long. Germline lookup yields CDR1 GTSNPN and CDR2 SVGIG (reference sequence). V was pared by 5 bases and J by 3 bases, with 4 bases of the junction left unmatched. The CDR3 loop reads CAWLAGREETQYF. The CDR3 coding sequence is TGTGCCTGGCTAGCGGGACGAGAAGAGACCCAGTACTTC.

Ten or more counts support this clonotype. The chain employs TRBV7-9 and TRBJ1-6, with unresolved D. Per the germline V gene, CDR1 is SEHNR and CDR2 is FQNEAQ (reference sequence). The CDR3 extends over 13 amino acids. With 5 bases removed from V and 10 bases from J, the gap between germline ends came to 12 bases. CDR3 bases: TGTGCCAGCAGCCTCTTTCATTCCTCACCCCTCCACTTT. This gives the protein CASSLFHSSPLHF. The full variable domain, in which reference TRBV7-9 and TRBJ1-6 provide the parts outside the CDR3, is DTGVSQNPRHKITKRGQNVTFRCDPISEHNRLYWYRQTLGQGPEFLTYFQNEAQLEKSRLLSDRFSAERPKGSFSTLEIQRTEQGDSAMYLCASSLFHSSPLHFGNGTRLTVT.

This clonotype was counted ten times or more. The J gene is TRBJ1-2, the V gene TRBV12-3 or TRBV12-4, with no clear D. The CDR3 is 15 amino acids. Trimming took off 3 bases at V and 5 bases at J, with 16 bases between the two ends. CDR3 residues: CASSLTDSSLYGYTF. Written as DNA, the CDR3 is TGTGCCAGCAGTTTGACGGATTCTTCGCTATATGGCTACACCTTC.

The chain combines TRBV11-2 with TRBJ2-7; D could derive from TRBD1 or TRBD2 (6 bases each). Trimming left V 5 bases short and J 3 bases short, with 17 bases between. The CDR3 loop spans 15 amino acids. Germline lookup yields CDR1 SGHAT and CDR2 FQNNGV. The CDR3 DNA reads TGTGCCAGCAGCCGGCGGGAATGGGGGCTCTACGAGCAGTACTTC. Encoded protein: CASSRREWGLYEQYF.

This clonotype came up many times. The CDR3, as DNA: TGCAGCGTGGGGACAGGGGGCGGTGAAAAACTGTTTTTT. Its translation is CSVGTGGGEKLFF. The chain combines TRBV29-1 with TRBJ1-4; 12 bases map to TRBD1. Germline V lookup: CDR1 SQVTM, CDR2 ANQGSEA. With V trimmed by 6 bases and J by 7 bases, 3 bases remained unmatched. The length of the CDR3 is 13 residues.

This clonotype has ten or more counts. The CDR3, as DNA: TGTGCCACCAGTGACACCTCCGGACAGGGGTCGAACACCGGGGAGCTGTTTTTT. This gives the protein CATSDTSGQGSNTGELFF. V usage is TRBV24-1 and J usage is TRBJ2-2; 9 positions match TRBD1. The CDR3 extends over 18 amino acids. Germline CDR1 KGHDR, CDR2 SFDVKD. V gave up 4 bases and J gave up 0 bases; unmatched junction bases: 8.

To note about this clonotype: A much larger clonotype is one base distant, so this may be a read error. The V and J genes are TRBV2 and TRBJ2-3; D gene uncertain. Trimming shortened V by 6 bases and J by 5 bases, and 15 bases separated the two germline ends. CDR3 length equals 14 residues. From germline, CDR1 is SNHLY and CDR2 FYNNEI. CDR3 residues: CASSVGRTGDTQYF. The CDR3, as DNA: TGTGCCAGCAGCGTTGGGCGCACGGGAGATACGCAGTATTTT.

This clonotype was counted once. The chain is built from TRBV7-8 and TRBJ2-5; no clear D. V gave up 5 bases and J gave up 2 bases, with 12 bases separating them. CDR1 is SGHVS, CDR2 FQNEAQ, per germline. CDR3 length equals 14 residues. CDR3 in amino acids: CASSSRTLQETQYF. The CDR3 DNA sequence: TGTGCCAGCAGCAGCCGGACGCTACAAGAGACCCAGTACTTC.